This paragraph reports one T cell receptor beta chain. Its antigen remains unidentified. Amplified TCR beta CDR3 regions derived from RNA transcripts. First-round RT-PCR with HTBI primers amplified the TCR CDR3 region. Each CDR3 protein is one row after TCRdb ran MiXCR on the multiplex PCR reads. The sample holds hundreds of thousands of distinct CDR3 sequences, over 35% seen once. CDR1 and CDR2 from the germline V gene are SGHRS and YFSETQ. The CDR3 length is 14 residues. V gave up 4 bases and J gave up 10 bases; unmatched junction bases: 9. The data derive from a study of T cells in Graves' hyperthyroidism and ophthalmopathy. Whole-study findings and limits: Most clonotypes that expanded in the thyroid above 0.001 also showed up in blood.

Exclusions: uncontrolled infection, other autoimmune disease, pregnancy, lactation. The source of this sequence is a woman between 40 and 55 years old with Graves' hyperthyroidism. Sample: blood. The chain joins TRBV5-1 to TRBJ1-4, with TRBD1 matching 8 bases. In DNA form, the CDR3 reads TGCGCCAGCAGCCTGGACAGGGAGAAGGCAAAACTGTTTTTT. Amino acid sequence: CASSLDREKAKLFF.